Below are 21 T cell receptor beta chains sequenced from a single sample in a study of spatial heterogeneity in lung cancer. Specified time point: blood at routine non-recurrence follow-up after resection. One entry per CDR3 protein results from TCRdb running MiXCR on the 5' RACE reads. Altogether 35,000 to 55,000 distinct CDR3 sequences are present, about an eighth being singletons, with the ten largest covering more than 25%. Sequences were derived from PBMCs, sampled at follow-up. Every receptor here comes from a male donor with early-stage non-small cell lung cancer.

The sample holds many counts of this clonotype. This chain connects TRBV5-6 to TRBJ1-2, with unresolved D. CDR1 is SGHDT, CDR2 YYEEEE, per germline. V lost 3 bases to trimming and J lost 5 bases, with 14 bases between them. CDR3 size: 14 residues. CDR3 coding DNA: TGTGCCAGCAGCTCGTCCGCCCCCTCTTATGGCTACACCTTC. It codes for CASSSSAPSYGYTF.

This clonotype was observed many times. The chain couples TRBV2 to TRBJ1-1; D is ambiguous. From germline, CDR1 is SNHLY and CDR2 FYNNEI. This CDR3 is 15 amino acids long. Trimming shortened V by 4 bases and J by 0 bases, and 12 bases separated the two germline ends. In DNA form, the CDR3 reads TGTGCCAGCAGTGCCCAACAGCTTTTGAACACTGAAGCTTTCTTT. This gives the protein CASSAQQLLNTEAFF. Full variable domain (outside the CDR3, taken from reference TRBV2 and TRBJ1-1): EPEVTQTPSHQVTQMGQEVILRCVPISNHLYFYWYRQILGQKVEFLVSFYNNEISEKSEIFDDQFSVERPDGSNFTLKIRSTKLEDSAMYFCASSAQQLLNTEAFFGQGTRLTVV.

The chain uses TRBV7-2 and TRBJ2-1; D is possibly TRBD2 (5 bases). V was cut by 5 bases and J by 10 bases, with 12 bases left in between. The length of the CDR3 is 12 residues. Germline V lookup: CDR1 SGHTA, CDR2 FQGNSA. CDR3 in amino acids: CASSPSGREQFF. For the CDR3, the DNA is TGTGCCAGCAGCCCGAGCGGTAGAGAGCAGTTCTTC.

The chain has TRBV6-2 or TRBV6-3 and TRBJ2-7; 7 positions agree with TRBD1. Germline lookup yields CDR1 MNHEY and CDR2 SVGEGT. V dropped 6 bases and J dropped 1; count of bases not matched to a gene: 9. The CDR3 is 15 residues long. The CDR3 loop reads CASRTTGAGSYEQYF. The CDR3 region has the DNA TGTGCCAGCAGAACTACAGGGGCCGGGTCCTACGAGCAGTACTTC.

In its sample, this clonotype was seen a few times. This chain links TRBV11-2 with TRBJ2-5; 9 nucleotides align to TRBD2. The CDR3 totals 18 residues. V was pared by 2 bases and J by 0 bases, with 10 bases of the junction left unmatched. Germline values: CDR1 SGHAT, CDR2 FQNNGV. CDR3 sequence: CASSLSSPLAGYQETQYF. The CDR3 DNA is TGTGCCAGCAGCTTATCATCCCCCCTAGCGGGGTACCAAGAGACCCAGTACTTC.

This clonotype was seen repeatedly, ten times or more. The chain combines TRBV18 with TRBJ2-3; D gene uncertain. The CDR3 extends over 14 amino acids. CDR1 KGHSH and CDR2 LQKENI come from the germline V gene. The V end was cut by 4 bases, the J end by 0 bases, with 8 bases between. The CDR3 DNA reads TGTGCCAGCTCACGTATTCTTAGCACAGATACGCAGTATTTT. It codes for CASSRILSTDTQYF.

This CDR3 reads CASSATAALNQPQHF. CDR3 coding DNA: TGTGCCAGCAGCGCGACAGCTGCCCTGAATCAGCCCCAGCATTTT. The chain combines TRBV7-2 with TRBJ1-5; possibly TRBD1 for D (5 bases). Germline V gene lookup returns CDR1 SGHTA and CDR2 FQGNSA. This CDR3 spans 15 amino acids. V was shortened by 5 bases and J by 4 bases, with 15 bases between the two germline ends.

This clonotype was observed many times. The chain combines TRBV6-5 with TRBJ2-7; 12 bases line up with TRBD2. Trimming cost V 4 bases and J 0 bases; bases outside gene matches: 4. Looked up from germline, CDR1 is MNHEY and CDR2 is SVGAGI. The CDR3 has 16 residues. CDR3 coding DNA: TGTGCCAGCAGTTTTGGGACTAGCGGGCACTCCTACGAGCAGTACTTC. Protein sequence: CASSFGTSGHSYEQYF.

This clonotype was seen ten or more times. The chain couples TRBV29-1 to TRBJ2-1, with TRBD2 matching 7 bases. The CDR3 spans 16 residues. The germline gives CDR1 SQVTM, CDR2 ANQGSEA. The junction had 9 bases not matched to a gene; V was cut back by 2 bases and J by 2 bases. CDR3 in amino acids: CSVESSGSPTYNEQFF. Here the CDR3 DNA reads TGCAGCGTTGAATCTAGCGGTTCGCCGACCTACAATGAGCAGTTCTTC.

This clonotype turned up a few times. CDR3 loop: CSARQGARGTGELFF. CDR3 nucleotides: TGCAGTGCTAGACAGGGGGCGCGTGGCACCGGGGAGCTGTTTTTT. The genes are TRBV20-1 and TRBJ2-2; TRBD1 agrees at 8 bases. CDR1 and CDR2 from the germline V gene are DFQATT and SNEGSKA (reference sequence). Trimming took 2 bases from V and 4 from J; bases not matched to a gene: 6. The CDR3 spans 15 residues.

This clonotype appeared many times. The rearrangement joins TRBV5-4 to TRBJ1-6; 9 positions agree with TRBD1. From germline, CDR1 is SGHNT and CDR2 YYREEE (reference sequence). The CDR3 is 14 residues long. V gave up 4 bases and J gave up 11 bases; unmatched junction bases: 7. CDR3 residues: CASSGGQGRTPLHF. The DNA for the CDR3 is TGTGCCAGCAGCGGAGGACAGGGGCGGACACCCCTCCACTTT.

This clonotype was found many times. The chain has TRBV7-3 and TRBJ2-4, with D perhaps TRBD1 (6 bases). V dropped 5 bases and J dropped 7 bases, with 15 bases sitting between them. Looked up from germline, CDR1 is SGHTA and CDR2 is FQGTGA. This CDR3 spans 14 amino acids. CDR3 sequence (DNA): TGTGCCAGCAGCGCCTACAGGGAGTCGAACATTCAGTACTTC. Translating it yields CASSAYRESNIQYF.

The CDR3 reads CSAPRVWDTGELFF. As DNA, the CDR3 is TGCAGTGCCCCGCGGGTCTGGGACACCGGGGAGCTGTTTTTT. This rearrangement joins TRBV20-1 to TRBJ2-2, with a possible D match to TRBD2 (5 bases). CDR3 length: 14 amino acids. Trimming shortened V by 6 bases and J by 3 bases, and 14 bases separated the two germline ends. Looked up from germline, CDR1 is DFQATT and CDR2 is SNEGSKA (reference sequence).

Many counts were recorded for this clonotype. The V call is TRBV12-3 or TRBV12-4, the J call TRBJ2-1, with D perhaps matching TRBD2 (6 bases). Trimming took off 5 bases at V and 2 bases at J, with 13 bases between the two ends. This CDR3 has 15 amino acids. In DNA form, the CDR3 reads TGTGCCAGCAGTCCCGCGGAGGGGACCTACAATGAGCAGTTCTTC. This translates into CASSPAEGTYNEQFF.

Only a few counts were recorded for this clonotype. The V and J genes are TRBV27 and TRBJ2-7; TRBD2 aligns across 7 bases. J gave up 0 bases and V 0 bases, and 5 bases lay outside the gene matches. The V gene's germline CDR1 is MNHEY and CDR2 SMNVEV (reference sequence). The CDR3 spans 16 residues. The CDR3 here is CASSLSLAAGSYEQYF. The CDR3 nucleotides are TGTGCCAGCAGTTTATCCCTAGCGGCAGGCTCCTACGAGCAGTACTTC.

The CDR3 here is CASSQEKAGSTDTQYF. DNA of the CDR3: TGCGCCAGCAGCCAAGAGAAGGCAGGCAGCACAGATACGCAGTATTTT. The rearrangement links TRBV4-3 to TRBJ2-3; no clear D gene. Trimming took 0 bases from V and 0 from J, leaving 10 bases between them. The germline V gene has CDR1 LGHNA and CDR2 YSLEER. This CDR3 has 16 amino acids.

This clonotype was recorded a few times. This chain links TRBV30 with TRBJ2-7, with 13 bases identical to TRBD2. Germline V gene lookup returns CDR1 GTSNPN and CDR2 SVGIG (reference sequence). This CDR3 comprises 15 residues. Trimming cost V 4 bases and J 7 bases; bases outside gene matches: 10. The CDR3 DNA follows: TGTGCCTGGACACCAGGACTAGCGGGAGTTCGAGAGCAGTACTTC. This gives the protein CAWTPGLAGVREQYF.

CDR3 protein: CASSPPGQAYNEQFF. CDR3 DNA: TGTGCCAGCTCACCACCGGGACAGGCCTACAATGAGCAGTTCTTC. The chain carries TRBV18 and TRBJ2-1; 8 nucleotides match TRBD1. The CDR3 is made up of 15 amino acids. Germline assignment: CDR1 KGHSH and CDR2 LQKENI. The V and J ends lost 0 bases and 2 bases, in that order; junction bases with no gene match: 0.

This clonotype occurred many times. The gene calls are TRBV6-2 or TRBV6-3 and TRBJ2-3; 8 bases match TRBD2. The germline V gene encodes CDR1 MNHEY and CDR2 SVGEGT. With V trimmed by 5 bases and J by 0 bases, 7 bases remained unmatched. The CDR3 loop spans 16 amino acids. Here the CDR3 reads CASSQGAGASTDTQYF. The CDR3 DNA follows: TGTGCCAGCAGTCAGGGAGCGGGAGCTAGCACAGATACGCAGTATTTT.

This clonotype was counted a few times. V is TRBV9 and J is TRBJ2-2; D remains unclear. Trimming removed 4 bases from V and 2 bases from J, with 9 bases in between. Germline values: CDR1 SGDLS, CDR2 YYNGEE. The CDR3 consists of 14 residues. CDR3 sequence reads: CASSPTHNTGELFF. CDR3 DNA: TGTGCCAGCAGCCCCACCCACAACACCGGGGAGCTGTTTTTT. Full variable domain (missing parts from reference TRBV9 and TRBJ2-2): DSGVTQTPKHLITATGQRVTLRCSPRSGDLSVYWYQQSLDQGLQFLIQYYNGEERAKGNILERFSAQQFPDLHSELNLSSLELGDSALYFCASSPTHNTGELFFGEGSRLTVL.

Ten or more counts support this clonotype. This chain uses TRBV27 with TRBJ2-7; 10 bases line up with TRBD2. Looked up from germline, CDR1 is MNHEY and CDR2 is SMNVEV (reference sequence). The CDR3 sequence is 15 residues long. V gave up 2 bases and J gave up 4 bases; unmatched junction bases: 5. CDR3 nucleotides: TGTGCCAGCAGTTTAGCTAGCGGGAGATTGTACGAGCAGTACTTC. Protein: CASSLASGRLYEQYF.